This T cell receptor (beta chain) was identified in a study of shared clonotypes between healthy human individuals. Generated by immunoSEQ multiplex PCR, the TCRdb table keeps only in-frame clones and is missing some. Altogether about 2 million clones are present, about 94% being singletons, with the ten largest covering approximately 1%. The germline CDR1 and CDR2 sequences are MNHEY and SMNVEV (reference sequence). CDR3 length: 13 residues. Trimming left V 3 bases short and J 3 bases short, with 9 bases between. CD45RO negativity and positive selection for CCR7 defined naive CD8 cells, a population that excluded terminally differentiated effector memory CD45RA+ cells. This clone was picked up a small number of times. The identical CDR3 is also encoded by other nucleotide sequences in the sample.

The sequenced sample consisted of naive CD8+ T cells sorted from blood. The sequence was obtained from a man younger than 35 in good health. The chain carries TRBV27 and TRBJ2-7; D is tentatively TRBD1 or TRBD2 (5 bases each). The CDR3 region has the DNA TGTGCCAGCAGTTTCCGGGACGGCTACGAGCAGTACTTC. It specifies CASSFRDGYEQYF.